This entry concerns a single TCR beta chain. The antigen it recognizes is unknown. One base away there is no much larger clone; base qualities are not given. This entry comes from a study of CD8+ T cells in alopecia areata (dated by TCRdb to 2017 to 2018). Regarding the research as a whole: Treated patients were enrolled in an open-label pilot trial of oral tofacitinib at 5 to 10 mg twice daily for moderate-to-severe alopecia areata. Tofacitinib was administered for 6 to 18 months, and 6 months of follow-up off drug were then conducted to assess delayed response and recurrence. The SALT score, which quantifies the percentage of affected scalp surface area, was used to measure disease severity in treated patients. In both human patients and the C3H/HeJ mouse model, the study applied high-throughput TCRbeta sequencing to look at T cell clonal expansion in alopecia areata. On the human side, TCRbeta sequencing was run on scalp tissue and on sorted CD4+ and CD8+ peripheral blood T cells from healthy controls and from alopecia areata patients with either patchy or totalis/universalis disease. Tofacitinib-treated patients had biopsies at baseline and at 4 and 24 weeks of treatment, with a later scalp biopsy in several patients. Scalp clonality was compared across normal scalp (n=4), patchy alopecia areata scalp (n=8), and alopecia totalis/universalis scalp (n=8). The RNA source kit depended on sample type: the PAXgene miRNA kit for fixed scalp, the miRNeasy kit for PBMCs, and the RNeasy kit for mouse skin. immunoSEQ multiplex PCR using 35 Vbeta forward primers and 13 Jbeta reverse primers was used to amplify TCRbeta CDR3 regions.

Sample time point, as interpreted from the label and publication: less than 25 weeks on oral tofacitinib. What this sample's treatment or condition label stands for: oral pan-JAK inhibitor, 5-10 mg twice daily. Lesional scalp punch biopsies and peripheral blood were obtained from alopecia areata patients. After PBMCs were isolated by density centrifugation and stained for CD3, CD4 and CD8, a FACSAria was used to sort CD4+ and CD8+ T cells. General study outcomes and caveats: Many expanded lesional clones were found to persist in scalp and blood during tofacitinib treatment, and relapse after treatment cessation may be partly explained by this persistence. Scalp clonality and the number of expanded CD8+ clones among the top 100 scalp clones were significantly decreased by tofacitinib. Because the treated cohort was small and had just a single nonresponder, larger studies are needed to establish links between baseline CD8+ expansion and response. Resident alphabeta T cells in normal human skin are also sequenced, complicating scalp TCR repertoire analysis, unlike mouse skin dominated by gammadelta T cells. Shared TCR sequences between patients were less evident than in mice, which may be partly attributable to HLA diversity in the patient population. Compared with normal scalp, lesional scalp, particularly in alopecia totalis/universalis, had higher clonality and more expanded CD8+ clones, which suggests antigenic drive.

Including the terminal cysteine and phenylalanine, the CDR3 comprises 13 residues. The kept DNA is CDR3 alone, 39 bases in frame from the first base. Looking up the germline V gene yields CDR1 SQVTM and CDR2 ANQGSEA. A distance of 10 bases separates the germline ends of V and J, which lose 4 bases and 1 base respectively. Library creation used the immunoSEQ multiplex PCR assay. To provide template for TCR sequencing, every sample had RNA extracted and reverse transcribed into cDNA. First-strand cDNA was synthesized with SuperScript III using a 2:1 mix of oligo-dT and random hexamers. A synthetic immune receptor repertoire was used to measure amplification bias, and any remaining bias was corrected computationally. The source study handled its data this way. Raw reads were preprocessed for error removal, and CDR3 was defined according to IMGT conventions as running from the conserved cysteine to phenylalanine. To get clonality, Shannon entropy was normalized by log2 of the number of productive unique TCRs and the result was subtracted from 1. Whether each scalp clone was CD4 or CD8 was inferred by checking scalp TCRbeta sequences against the CD4 and CD8 repertoires from sorted blood. Held by TCRdb, this immuneACCESS table contains in-frame sequences only and omits some clones. Under half of the omission traces to an unresolved V gene where checked; the cause of the rest is unknown. The D gene and trimming were derived from the DNA, and the V and J assignments and clone size from that table. This sample lists some 180,000 clones; around half were detected once. Of the sample, under 14% falls within the top ten clones.

The receptor's source is a human donor with alopecia areata. Here the chain combines TRBV29-1 and TRBJ1-1; no D gene call is confident. Specimen: CD8+ T cells sorted from blood, collected at week 24, from a patient treated with tofacitinib. The nucleotide sequence reads as follows: TGCAGCGTTGCCGCGACACCGAACACTGAAGCTTTCTTT. Its protein is CSVAATPNTEAFF.